The 27 T cell receptor beta chains given below trace back to one sample, sequenced in a study of T cell repertoires in aging, cancer and after chemotherapy. Rearranged V-D-J TRB sequences were amplified with a mixed TRB-A/B primer pool. A single record per CDR3 protein comes from TCRdb applying MiXCR to the multiplex PCR reads. The sample has approximately 1,100 distinct CDR3 sequences; about 26% are singletons. TCR beta rearrangements were amplified from peripheral blood genomic DNA. The sample taken for sequencing was blood. These receptors were obtained from a human donor with a blood cancer.

The chain links TRBV27 to TRBJ2-3; TRBD2 aligns across 13 bases. V lost 1 base to trimming and J lost 6 bases; unmatched junction nucleotides: 10. The CDR3 runs to 18 residues. Germline CDR1 reads MNHEY; CDR2 reads SMNVEV (reference sequence). The chain's CDR3 is CASSLYGGTSGNEDTQYF. The CDR3 coding sequence is TGTGCCAGCAGTTTATATGGGGGGACTAGCGGGAATGAGGATACGCAGTATTTT.

This clonotype ranks as medium-sized. This chain links TRBV29-1 with TRBJ2-5; no definite D call. Germline V gives CDR1 SQVTM, CDR2 ANQGSEA. There are 13 residues in the CDR3. The V and J ends lost 4 bases and 5 bases respectively, with 14 bases between them. The CDR3 region has the DNA TGCAGCGTTGGGGTGGTCGAATGGGAGACCCAGTACTTC. As protein: CSVGVVEWETQYF.

The sample holds a few counts of this clonotype. The CDR3 loop reads CASSPRIGRTSRLSETQYF. Here the CDR3 DNA reads TGTGCCAGCTCACCAAGGATAGGGCGGACTAGTCGCCTCTCAGAGACCCAGTACTTC. The chain has TRBV18 and TRBJ2-5; TRBD2 matches at 7 bases. Germline CDR1 reads KGHSH; CDR2 reads LQKENI. The CDR3 sequence is 19 residues long. V dropped 2 bases and J dropped 4; count of bases not matched to a gene: 19. Together with reference TRBV18 and TRBJ2-5, the CDR3 gives the full variable domain: NAGVMQNPRHLVRRRGQEARLRCSPMKGHSHVYWYRQLPEEGLKFMVYLQKENIIDESGMPKERFSAEFPKEGPSILRIQQVVRGDSAAYFCASSPRIGRTSRLSETQYFGPGTRLLVL.

The chain carries TRBV11-2 and TRBJ2-2, with TRBD1 matching over 10 bases. This CDR3 region has 15 residues. CDR1 and CDR2 (germline): SGHAT, FQNNGV. Trimming removed 5 bases from V and 1 base from J; junction bases left unmatched: 1. The CDR3 spells CASSRTGGNTGELFF. In nucleotides, the CDR3 is TGTGCCAGCAGCCGGACAGGGGGGAACACCGGGGAGCTGTTTTTT. Variable domain in full (rest from reference TRBV11-2 and TRBJ2-2): EAGVAQSPRYKIIEKRQSVAFWCNPISGHATLYWYQQILGQGPKLLIQFQNNGVVDDSQLPKDRFSAERLKGVDSTLKIQPAKLEDSAVYLCASSRTGGNTGELFFGEGSRLTVL.

A note on this clonotype: A much larger clone lies a single base off, so this may be a read error. The rearrangement uses TRBV30 and TRBJ1-4; D ambiguous. V was clipped by 0 bases and J by 7 bases, with 15 bases between them. Germline CDR1 GTSNPN, CDR2 SVGIG (reference sequence). The CDR3 extends over 15 amino acids. CDR3 protein: CAWSVASGAGEKLFF. For the CDR3, the DNA is TGTGCCTGGAGTGTAGCGTCGGGAGCAGGTGAAAAACTGTTTTTT.

The gene calls are TRBV12-3 or TRBV12-4 and TRBJ2-3; D call uncertain. The CDR3 runs to 15 residues. V lost 5 bases and J lost 1, with 13 bases in between. Written as DNA, the CDR3 is TGTGCCAGCAGTAACCAGAGGCTGCGCACAGATACGCAGTATTTT. Its protein is CASSNQRLRTDTQYF.

CDR3 in DNA: TGTGCCAGCAGTTTAGGTGGGACTAGCGATAGTGAGCAGTTCTTC. Protein product: CASSLGGTSDSEQFF. The chain couples TRBV28 to TRBJ2-1; 10 nucleotides match TRBD2. This CDR3 region has 15 residues. Germline lookup yields CDR1 MDHEN and CDR2 SYDVKM. After removal of 2 bases from V and 9 bases from J, the junction contained 7 bases not matched to a gene.

This clonotype showed up just a few times. The chain carries TRBV14 and TRBJ2-3; 10 positions agree with TRBD2. The V gene's germline CDR1 is SGHDN and CDR2 FVKESK. V lost 0 bases to trimming and J lost 2 bases; unmatched junction nucleotides: 26. The CDR3 length is 24 residues. CDR3 bases: TGTGCCAGCAGCCAAGAAGCTACCTCTATTCTAGCGGGAGACTTGAACGGAGACACAGATACGCAGTATTTT. Amino acid sequence: CASSQEATSILAGDLNGDTDTQYF. Drawing the rest from reference TRBV14 and TRBJ2-3, the complete variable domain is EAGVTQFPSHSVIEKGQTVTLRCDPISGHDNLYWYRRVMGKEIKFLLHFVKESKQDESGMPNNRFLAERTGGTYSTLKVQPAELEDSGVYFCASSQEATSILAGDLNGDTDTQYFGPGTRLTVL.

This clonotype was counted between two and nine times. The DNA of the CDR3 is TGTGCCAGCTCACCACCTTCCAGGGGATCCTACGAGCAGTACTTC. Protein product: CASSPPSRGSYEQYF. The chain has TRBV18 and TRBJ2-7; a possible D gene is TRBD1 (6 bases). The germline V gene has CDR1 KGHSH and CDR2 LQKENI. The CDR3 extends over 15 amino acids. The V end was cut by 0 bases, the J end by 1 base, with 10 bases between.

The chain is built from TRBV27 and TRBJ2-3; 9 nucleotides align to TRBD2. Germline CDR1 is MNHEY and CDR2 is SMNVEV (reference sequence). Losses at the gene ends were 4 bases for V and 2 bases for J; bases not matched to a gene: 19. This CDR3 contains 20 residues. CDR3 nucleotide sequence: TGTGCCAGCAGTTCCCCTATAGCGGGAGACTTGAACGGAGACACAGATACGCAGTATTTT. Translating it yields CASSSPIAGDLNGDTDTQYF.

This clonotype was seen a few times. The chain has TRBV18 and TRBJ1-4, with D uncertain. The CDR3 is 11 residues long. Germline lookup yields CDR1 KGHSH and CDR2 LQKENI. V shed 3 bases and J shed 8 bases, with 4 bases lying between them. The CDR3 spells CASSPGEKLFF. The CDR3 nucleotides are TGTGCCAGCTCACCGGGGGAAAAACTGTTTTTT.

This clonotype was found a few times. The chain recombines TRBV20-1 with TRBJ2-5; 8 nucleotides match TRBD2. CDR3 length equals 12 residues. Germline CDR1 reads DFQATT; CDR2 reads SNEGSKA (reference sequence). DNA for the CDR3: TGCAGCAACCGGGAGGGCGGGGAGACCCAGTACTTC. Its protein is CSNREGGETQYF.

This clonotype has just a few counts. This CDR3 reads CASSPPGGNTEAFF. The CDR3 nucleotides are TGTGCCAGCTCACCACCCGGCGGGAACACTGAAGCTTTCTTT. This chain connects TRBV18 to TRBJ1-1; D is uncertain. Trimming removed 0 bases from V and 1 base from J, with 6 bases in between. This CDR3 is built from 14 residues. Germline V gene data show CDR1 as KGHSH and CDR2 as LQKENI.

This clonotype is judged medium-sized (0.01 to 0.1%). This sequence joins TRBV6-1 and TRBJ2-1; 9 bases agree with TRBD1. Per germline, CDR1 MNHNS and CDR2 SASEGT. Germline trimming cut 7 bases from V and 8 bases from J; bases unmatched to any gene: 12. This CDR3 contains 15 residues. CDR3 residues: CASTNIGQGMDEQFF. CDR3 coding DNA: TGTGCCAGCACGAATATCGGACAGGGGATGGATGAGCAGTTCTTC.

This chain uses TRBV7-2 with TRBJ2-2; D is undetermined. CDR3 length: 14 residues. Germline V CDR1 and CDR2: SGHTA, FQGNSA. The V gene lost 1 base and the J gene lost 4 bases, with 7 bases spanning the gap. For the CDR3, the DNA is TGTGCCAGCAGCTTAGTTCCCGTCACCGGGGAGCTGTTTTTT. It specifies CASSLVPVTGELFF.

This clonotype showed up just once. One junction end disagrees with the germline gene, perhaps due to a read error. The chain has TRBV12-3 or TRBV12-4 and TRBJ1-1, with a tentative D call TRBD1 (5 bases). This CDR3 comprises 15 residues. The CDR3 is CASNSGIVGNTKAFF. The CDR3 DNA is TGTGCCAGCAATTCAGGGATAGTGGGGAACACTAAAGCTTTCTTT.

This clonotype was observed a handful of times. The V and J genes are TRBV7-2 and TRBJ2-7, with TRBD2 identical over 13 bases. The CDR3 has 18 residues. Germline trimming cut 1 base from V and 1 base from J; bases unmatched to any gene: 7. Germline values: CDR1 SGHTA, CDR2 FQGNSA. CDR3 sequence: CASSLGALAGGGSYEQYF. The CDR3 nucleotides read TGTGCCAGCAGCTTAGGCGCACTAGCGGGAGGGGGGTCCTACGAGCAGTACTTC.

The chain uses TRBV20-1 and TRBJ2-3, with TRBD2 matching 9 bases. With V trimmed by 0 bases and J by 2 bases, 21 bases remained unmatched. Germline V gene lookup returns CDR1 DFQATT and CDR2 SNEGSKA (reference sequence). CDR3 size: 21 residues. CDR3 in amino acids: CSARDSGLAGDLNGDTDTQYF. The CDR3 DNA follows: TGCAGTGCTAGAGATTCGGGATTAGCGGGAGACTTGAACGGAGACACAGATACGCAGTATTTT.

The V gene is TRBV20-1, the J gene TRBJ2-2; 10 positions match TRBD2. The J segment lost 1 base and the V segment lost 5 bases, leaving 4 bases of the junction unmatched. The germline gives CDR1 DFQATT, CDR2 SNEGSKA (reference sequence). The CDR3 extends over 15 amino acids. The CDR3 is CSAPRTSGNTGELFF. The CDR3 DNA follows: TGCAGTGCTCCGCGGACTAGCGGGAACACCGGGGAGCTGTTTTTT.

This chain connects TRBV30 to TRBJ2-7; 9 bases map to TRBD1. Germline lookup yields CDR1 GTSNPN and CDR2 SVGIG (reference sequence). The CDR3 is made up of 13 amino acids. V dropped 3 bases and J dropped 2; count of bases not matched to a gene: 2. The CDR3 sequence: CAWRRTGAYEQYF. The CDR3 DNA sequence: TGTGCCTGGAGGAGGACAGGGGCCTACGAGCAGTACTTC.

The chain couples TRBV6-6 to TRBJ2-1; D may be TRBD2 (6 bases). Trimming removed 7 bases at V and 10 bases at J, with 17 bases between. This CDR3 spans 13 amino acids. CDR1 is MNHNY, CDR2 SVGAGI, per germline (reference sequence). CDR3 loop: CASTRDLSGEQFF. The CDR3 bases are TGTGCCAGCACACGGGACTTGTCAGGCGAGCAGTTCTTC.

This clonotype came up a few times. This sequence joins TRBV28 and TRBJ1-1; tentatively, D is TRBD1 (6 bases). The CDR3 runs 12 residues. The V end lost 4 bases, the J end lost 8 bases, and 11 bases lay between the germline ends. Germline CDR1 is MDHEN and CDR2 is SYDVKM. CDR3 DNA sequence: TGTGCCAGCAGTTATCGGCAGGGGGAAGCTTTCTTT. This codes for CASSYRQGEAFF.

This clonotype was counted a few times. The chain joins TRBV12-3 or TRBV12-4 to TRBJ2-3; 8 bases agree with TRBD2. The CDR3 loop spans 18 amino acids. The junction had 16 bases not matched to a gene; V was cut back by 6 bases and J by 2 bases. In DNA form, the CDR3 reads TGTGCCAGCAGGAGAGCGGGAGACTTGAACGGAGACACAGATACGCAGTATTTT. This codes for CASRRAGDLNGDTDTQYF.

By sample fraction, this clonotype is medium-sized. The chain carries TRBV6-1 and TRBJ1-6, with D maybe TRBD1 (6 bases). Trimming removed 3 bases from V and 7 bases from J, with 13 bases in between. The germline gives CDR1 MNHNS, CDR2 SASEGT. The CDR3 contains 15 residues. CDR3 region: CASSERQGSNSPLHF. The DNA of the CDR3 is TGTGCCAGCAGTGAGAGGCAGGGGTCGAATTCACCCCTCCACTTT.

Notes on this clonotype: A read error is possible here, since a much larger clone lies one base away. The chain recombines TRBV19 with TRBJ1-5; 7 nucleotides line up with TRBD1. Germline loops: CDR1 LNHDA, CDR2 SQIVND (reference sequence). V gave up 5 bases and J gave up 3 bases; unmatched junction bases: 10. The CDR3 totals 16 residues. CDR3 protein: CASSSTGTKANQPQHF. In DNA form, the CDR3 reads TGTGCCAGTAGTTCGACAGGGACAAAAGCCAATCAGCCCCAGCATTTT.

This rearrangement joins TRBV6-5 to TRBJ2-5; 7 nucleotides align to TRBD2. The V gene's germline CDR1 is MNHEY and CDR2 SVGAGI. Losses at the gene ends were 5 bases for V and 4 bases for J; bases not matched to a gene: 10. This CDR3 comprises 15 residues. CDR3 in amino acids: CASSPTGTIRETQYF. In DNA form, the CDR3 reads TGTGCCAGCAGTCCAACCGGGACTATAAGAGAGACCCAGTACTTC.

V gene TRBV6-2 or TRBV6-3 combines with J gene TRBJ2-7, with 8 nucleotides matching TRBD2. V shed 4 bases, J shed 4 bases, and the junction held 6 bases outside the gene matches. Germline assignment: CDR1 MNHEY and CDR2 SVGEGT. The CDR3 is 14 residues long. The CDR3 here is CASSSLAGRYEQYF. CDR3 DNA sequence: TGTGCCAGCAGTTCGCTAGCGGGTAGATACGAGCAGTACTTC.